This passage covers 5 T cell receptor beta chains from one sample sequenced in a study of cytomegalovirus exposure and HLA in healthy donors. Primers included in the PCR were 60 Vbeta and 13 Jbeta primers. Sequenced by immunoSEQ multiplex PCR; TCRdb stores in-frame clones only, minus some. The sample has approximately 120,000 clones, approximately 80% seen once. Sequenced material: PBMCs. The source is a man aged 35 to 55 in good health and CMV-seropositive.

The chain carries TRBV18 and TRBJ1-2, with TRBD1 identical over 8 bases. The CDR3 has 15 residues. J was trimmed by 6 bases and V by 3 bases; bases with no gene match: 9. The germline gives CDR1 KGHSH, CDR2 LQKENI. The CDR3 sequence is CASSPSSGGIHGYTF. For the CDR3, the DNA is TGTGCCAGCTCACCGTCGTCAGGGGGCATTCATGGCTACACCTTC.

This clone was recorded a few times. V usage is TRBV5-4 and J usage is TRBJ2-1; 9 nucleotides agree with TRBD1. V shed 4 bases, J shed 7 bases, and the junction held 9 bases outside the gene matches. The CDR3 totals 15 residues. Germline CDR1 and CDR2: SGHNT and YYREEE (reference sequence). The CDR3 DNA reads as TGTGCCAGCAGCCGTTCCGGGACAGGGTGGAATGAGCAGTTCTTC. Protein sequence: CASSRSGTGWNEQFF.

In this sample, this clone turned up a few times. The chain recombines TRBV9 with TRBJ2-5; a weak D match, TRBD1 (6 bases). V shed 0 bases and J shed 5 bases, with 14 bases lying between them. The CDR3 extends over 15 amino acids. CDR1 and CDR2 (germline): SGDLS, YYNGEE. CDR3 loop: CASSVEGHRAETQYF. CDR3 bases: TGTGCCAGCAGCGTAGAGGGGCACAGGGCCGAGACCCAGTACTTC.

The CDR3 sequence is CASSIGEFNNEQFF. The CDR3 coding sequence is TGTGCCAGCAGTATAGGGGAATTTAACAATGAGCAGTTCTTC. The V call is TRBV7-9, the J call TRBJ2-1; weak D call: TRBD1 (5 bases). Germline loops: CDR1 SEHNR, CDR2 FQNEAQ (reference sequence). The V end was cut by 6 bases, the J end by 5 bases, with 14 bases between. The length of the CDR3 is 14 residues.

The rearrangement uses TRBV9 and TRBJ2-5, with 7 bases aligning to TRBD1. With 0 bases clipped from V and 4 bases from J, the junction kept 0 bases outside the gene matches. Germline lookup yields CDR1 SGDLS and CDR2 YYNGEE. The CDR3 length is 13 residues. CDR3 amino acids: CASSVGQGETQYF. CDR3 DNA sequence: TGTGCCAGCAGCGTAGGACAGGGAGAGACCCAGTACTTC.